By frequency in the sample, the clone carrying this TCR beta chain is medium-sized (0.01 to 0.1%). Its antigen is not identified. Germline CDR1 SGHAT, CDR2 FQDESV (reference sequence). This CDR3 has 15 residues. Between the trimmed V and J ends, which lost 5 bases and 0 bases, there was a span of 14 bases. This record belongs to a study of persistence of HIV-infected CD4 T cells. An overlapping HIV-1 Gag peptide pool stimulated these cells at roughly 0.97 ug/peptide/mL. Responding CD4+ T cells were sorted by upregulation of both CD40 ligand and CD69. This was the immunoSEQ version 4 assay in survey mode. Profiling relied on immunoSEQ multiplex PCR, and the TCRdb table lists in-frame clones only, not all of them. The table includes tens of thousands of clones, about 74% detected once.

This specimen was CD4+ T cells sorted from PBMCs after approximately 20-hour stimulation, taken from a patient who received antiretroviral therapy. The rearrangement uses TRBV11-1 and TRBJ2-7, with a weak D call TRBD2 (6 bases). The clonotype was recovered from an adult man with HIV who was CMV-seropositive. The CDR3 nucleotides are TGTGCCAGCAGCCCCTGGGGGGATCACTCCTACGAGCAGTACTTC. Amino acids: CASSPWGDHSYEQYF.